These 12 T cell receptor beta chains were all obtained from the same sample, sequenced in a study of precursors of human CD4 cytotoxic T cells. TCRdb reanalysed the reads using MiXCR and keeps one entry per CDR3 protein. The sample carries about 480 distinct CDR3 sequences, roughly 20% recorded once. The bulk UMI libraries came from four sorted CD4+ memory subsets, including IL-7R-high and IL-7R-negative TEMRA. Sequencing used memory CD4+ T cells from blood (PBMCs). The receptors originated from a human donor in good health.

This clonotype ranks as large (0.1 to 1%). The chain uses TRBV6-5 and TRBJ2-7; possibly TRBD1 for D (6 bases). This CDR3 spans 14 amino acids. Germline V gene sequence: CDR1 MNHEY, CDR2 SVGAGI. The V end lost 7 bases, the J end lost 2 bases, and 15 bases lay between the germline ends. CDR3 loop: CASKPRTVTYEQYF. The CDR3 region has the DNA TGTGCCAGCAAGCCTCGGACAGTTACCTACGAGCAGTACTTC.

Details on this clonotype: A much larger clonotype is one base distant, so this may be a read error. CDR3 bases: TGTGCCACCAGTGATGGGGGGAATCAGCCCCAGCATTTT. Encoded protein: CATSDGGNQPQHF. This rearrangement joins TRBV24-1 to TRBJ1-5, with TRBD1 as a possible D gene (5 bases). The CDR3 covers 13 residues. The V and J ends lost 3 bases and 4 bases respectively, with 6 bases between them. CDR1 and CDR2 from the germline V gene are KGHDR and SFDVKD.

This rearrangement joins TRBV5-5 to TRBJ1-5; tentatively, D is TRBD1 (5 bases). This CDR3 has 16 residues. V lost 3 bases to trimming and J lost 7 bases, with 20 bases between them. Per germline, CDR1 SGHKS and CDR2 YYEKEE (reference sequence). The CDR3 region is CASSSGPHSSFQPQHF. CDR3 DNA sequence: TGTGCCAGCAGCTCGGGACCCCACTCTTCCTTCCAGCCCCAGCATTTT.

Remarks on this clonotype: This may come from a read error, since a much larger clone is one base off. The rearrangement links TRBV15 to TRBJ1-5; D ambiguous. This CDR3 contains 10 residues. In germline, CDR1 is LNHNV, CDR2 YYDKDF (reference sequence). Here the CDR3 DNA reads TGTGTCACCGAGTTTCAGCCCCAGCATTTT. Protein: CVTEFQPQHF.

The chain employs TRBV15 and TRBJ2-3, with D hard to call. V was trimmed by 1 base and J by 3 bases, leaving 11 bases between them. The CDR3 has 15 residues. Germline assignment: CDR1 LNHNV and CDR2 YYDKDF (reference sequence). This chain's CDR3 is CATSRAADTTDTQYF. The CDR3 DNA follows: TGTGCCACCAGCAGAGCGGCAGATACTACAGATACGCAGTATTTT.

Relative to its sample, this clonotype is large. V and J are TRBV20-1 and TRBJ1-6; D is unclear. Deletions cut 3 bases from V and 0 bases from J, with 9 bases between. There are 15 residues in the CDR3. Germline CDR1 is DFQATT and CDR2 is SNEGSKA (reference sequence). The CDR3 spells CSARRESSYNSPLHF. The CDR3 coding sequence is TGCAGTGCTAGGAGGGAGAGCTCCTATAATTCACCCCTCCACTTT.

This clonotype was detected only a few times. The CDR3 reads CSARDQGQGGEKLFF. The CDR3 nucleotides are TGCAGTGCTAGAGATCAAGGACAGGGTGGCGAAAAACTGTTTTTT. The chain uses TRBV20-1 and TRBJ1-4; 8 positions agree with TRBD1. Germline V gene lookup returns CDR1 DFQATT and CDR2 SNEGSKA (reference sequence). V dropped 0 bases and J dropped 8; count of bases not matched to a gene: 8. CDR3 size: 15 residues.

The chain links TRBV20-1 to TRBJ1-1, with D possibly matching TRBD1 (6 bases). The germline CDR1 and CDR2 sequences are DFQATT and SNEGSKA (reference sequence). This CDR3 comprises 14 residues. The V end was cut by 0 bases, the J end by 7 bases, with 15 bases between. DNA of the CDR3: TGCAGTGCTAGAGATAGGGTCAGGGGAAATGAAGCTTTCTTT. Translation gives CSARDRVRGNEAFF.

This clonotype was observed a handful of times. V gene TRBV5-6 combines with J gene TRBJ2-5, with 7 positions matching TRBD2. The CDR3 loop spans 14 amino acids. The V and J ends lost 2 bases and 3 bases, in that order; junction bases with no gene match: 4. Germline V gives CDR1 SGHDT, CDR2 YYEEEE. The CDR3 spells CASSFGLAEETQYF. The CDR3 DNA reads TGTGCCAGCAGCTTTGGGCTAGCGGAAGAGACCCAGTACTTC.

Relative to its sample, this clonotype is large. The chain joins TRBV2 to TRBJ1-5; D perhaps matches TRBD1 (5 bases). Deletions cut 7 bases from V and 0 bases from J, with 13 bases between. CDR1 and CDR2 from the germline V gene are SNHLY and FYNNEI. CDR3 length: 15 residues. DNA for the CDR3: TGTGCCAGCACGGGGGGATCAAATAGCAATCAGCCCCAGCATTTT. Its protein product is CASTGGSNSNQPQHF. The full variable domain, completed using reference TRBV2 and TRBJ1-5, is EPEVTQTPSHQVTQMGQEVILRCVPISNHLYFYWYRQILGQKVEFLVSFYNNEISEKSEIFDDQFSVERPDGSNFTLKIRSTKLEDSAMYFCASTGGSNSNQPQHFGDGTRLSIL.

Concerning this clonotype: A much more abundant neighbour one base away suggests this may be a read error. This chain links TRBV5-1 with TRBJ2-1, with D maybe TRBD1 (5 bases). The CDR3 totals 17 residues. Germline V CDR1 and CDR2: SGHRS, YFSETQ. Here the CDR3 DNA reads TGCGCCAGCAGCCCCCGCCCGGACACAAGCTCCTACAATGATCAGTTCTTC. This gives the protein CASSPRPDTSSYNDQFF.

This clonotype is judged large. The V call is TRBV2, the J call TRBJ2-7; D is possibly TRBD1 (6 bases). Germline-derived CDR1 and CDR2 are SNHLY and FYNNEI. The CDR3 sequence is 14 residues long. V was pared by 5 bases and J by 4 bases, with 15 bases between. CDR3 nucleotide sequence: TGTGCCAGCAGTAAGACAGGATGGGATTACGAGCAGTACTTC. Translating gives CASSKTGWDYEQYF.